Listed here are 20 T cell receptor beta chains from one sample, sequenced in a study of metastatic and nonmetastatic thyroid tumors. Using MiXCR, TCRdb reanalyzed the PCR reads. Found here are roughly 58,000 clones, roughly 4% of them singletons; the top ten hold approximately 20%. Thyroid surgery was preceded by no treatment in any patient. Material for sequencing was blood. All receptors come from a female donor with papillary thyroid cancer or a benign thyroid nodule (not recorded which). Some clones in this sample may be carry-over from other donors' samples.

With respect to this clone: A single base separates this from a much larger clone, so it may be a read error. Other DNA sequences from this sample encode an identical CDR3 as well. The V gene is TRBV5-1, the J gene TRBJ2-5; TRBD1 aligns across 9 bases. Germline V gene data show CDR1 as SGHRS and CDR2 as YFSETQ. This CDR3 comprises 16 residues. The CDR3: CASSLGAQGAGETQYF. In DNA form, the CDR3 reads TGTGCCAGCAGCTTGGGCGCACAGGGGGCAGGGGAGACCCAGTACTTC. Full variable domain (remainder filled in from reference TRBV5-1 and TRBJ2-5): KAGVTQTPRYLIKTRGQQVTLSCSPISGHRSVSWYQQTPGQGLQFLFEYFSETQRNKGNFPGRFSGRQFSNSRSEMNVSTLELGDSALYLCASSLGAQGAGETQYFGPGTRLLVL.

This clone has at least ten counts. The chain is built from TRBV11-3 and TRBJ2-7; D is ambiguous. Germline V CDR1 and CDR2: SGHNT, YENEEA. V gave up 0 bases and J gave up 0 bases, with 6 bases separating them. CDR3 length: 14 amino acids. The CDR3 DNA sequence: TGTGCCAGCAGCTTAGAGGGCGGCTCCTACGAGCAGTACTTC. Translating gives CASSLEGGSYEQYF.

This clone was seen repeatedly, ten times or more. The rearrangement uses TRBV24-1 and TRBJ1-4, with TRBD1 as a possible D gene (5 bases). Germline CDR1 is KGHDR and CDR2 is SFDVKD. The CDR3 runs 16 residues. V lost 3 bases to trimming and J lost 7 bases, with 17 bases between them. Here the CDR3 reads CATSDGTADRGEKLFF. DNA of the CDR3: TGTGCCACCAGTGATGGGACTGCGGACCGGGGTGAAAAACTGTTTTTT.

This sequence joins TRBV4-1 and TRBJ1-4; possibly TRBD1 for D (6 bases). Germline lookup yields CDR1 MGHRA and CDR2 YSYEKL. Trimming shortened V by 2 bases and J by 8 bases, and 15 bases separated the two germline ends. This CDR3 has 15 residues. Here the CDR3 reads CASSQYRDEYEKLFF. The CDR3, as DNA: TGCGCCAGCAGCCAATACAGGGATGAATACGAAAAACTGTTTTTT.

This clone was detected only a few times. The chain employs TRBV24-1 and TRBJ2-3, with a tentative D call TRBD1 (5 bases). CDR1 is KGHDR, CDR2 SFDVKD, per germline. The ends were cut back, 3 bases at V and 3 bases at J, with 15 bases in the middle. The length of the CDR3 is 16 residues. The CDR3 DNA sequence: TGTGCCACCAGTGATCAAACGGCACAGGAGACAGATACGCAGTATTTT. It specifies CATSDQTAQETDTQYF.

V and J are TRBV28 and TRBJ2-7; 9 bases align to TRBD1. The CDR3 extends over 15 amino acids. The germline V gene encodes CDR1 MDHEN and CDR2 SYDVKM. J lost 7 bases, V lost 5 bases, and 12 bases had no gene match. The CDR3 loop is CASSIPGQGGEEQYF. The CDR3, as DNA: TGTGCCAGCAGTATACCGGGACAGGGAGGGGAAGAGCAGTACTTC.

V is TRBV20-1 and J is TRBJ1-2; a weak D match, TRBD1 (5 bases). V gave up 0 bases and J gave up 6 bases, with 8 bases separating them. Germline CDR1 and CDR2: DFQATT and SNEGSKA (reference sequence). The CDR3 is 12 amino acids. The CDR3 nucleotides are TGCAGTGCTAGAGACAGGGATGATGGCTACACCTTC. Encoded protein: CSARDRDDGYTF.

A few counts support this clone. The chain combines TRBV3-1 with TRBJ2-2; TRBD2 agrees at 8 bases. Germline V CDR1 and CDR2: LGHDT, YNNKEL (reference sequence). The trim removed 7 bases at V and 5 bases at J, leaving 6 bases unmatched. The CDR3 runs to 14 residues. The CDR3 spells CASIGGARTGELFF. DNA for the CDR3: TGTGCCAGCATCGGGGGGGCTCGTACCGGGGAGCTGTTTTTT.

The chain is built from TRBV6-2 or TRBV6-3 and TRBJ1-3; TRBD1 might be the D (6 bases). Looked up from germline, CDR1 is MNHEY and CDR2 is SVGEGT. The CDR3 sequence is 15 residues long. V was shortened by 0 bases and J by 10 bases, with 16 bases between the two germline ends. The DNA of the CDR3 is TGTGCCAGCAGTTACTCAGTGGGGGCTGGAGATACCATATATTTT. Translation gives CASSYSVGAGDTIYF.

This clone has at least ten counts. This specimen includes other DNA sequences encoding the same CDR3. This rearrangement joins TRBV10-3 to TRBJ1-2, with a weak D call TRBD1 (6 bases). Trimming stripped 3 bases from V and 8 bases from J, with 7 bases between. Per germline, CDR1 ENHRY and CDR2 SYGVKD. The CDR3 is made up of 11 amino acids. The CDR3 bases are TGTGCCATCAGTGAAAGGGGGGGCTACACCTTC. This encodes CAISERGGYTF.

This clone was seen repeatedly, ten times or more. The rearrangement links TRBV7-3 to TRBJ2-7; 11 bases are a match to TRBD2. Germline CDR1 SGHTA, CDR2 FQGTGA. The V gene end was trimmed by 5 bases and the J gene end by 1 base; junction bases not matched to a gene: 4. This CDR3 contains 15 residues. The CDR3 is CASSRGTSGSYEQYF. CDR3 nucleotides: TGTGCCAGCAGCCGGGGGACTAGCGGTTCCTACGAGCAGTACTTC.

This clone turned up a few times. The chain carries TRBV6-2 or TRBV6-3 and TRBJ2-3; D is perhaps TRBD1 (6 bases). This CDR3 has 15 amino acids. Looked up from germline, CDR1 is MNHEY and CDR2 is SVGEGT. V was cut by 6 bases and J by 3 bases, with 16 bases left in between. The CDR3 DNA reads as TGTGCCAGCAGCATAACAAGGGGGAGTACAGATACGCAGTATTTT. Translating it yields CASSITRGSTDTQYF.

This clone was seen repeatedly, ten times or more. The CDR3 DNA sequence: TGTGCCAGCAGAGGGACTGGACGCACAGATACGCAGTATTTT. Its protein is CASRGTGRTDTQYF. The chain links TRBV5-4 to TRBJ2-3; D may be TRBD2 (6 bases). Germline V lookup: CDR1 SGHNT, CDR2 YYREEE (reference sequence). The CDR3 covers 14 residues. Trimming stripped 5 bases from V and 1 base from J, with 11 bases between.

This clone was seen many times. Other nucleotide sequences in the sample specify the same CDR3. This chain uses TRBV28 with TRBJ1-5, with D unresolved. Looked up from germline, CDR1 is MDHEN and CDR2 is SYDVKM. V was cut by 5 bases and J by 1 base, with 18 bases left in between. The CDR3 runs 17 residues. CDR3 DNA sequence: TGTGCCAGCAGTCTTAGAGTGGGGTTTTGGAGCAATCAGCCCCAGCATTTT. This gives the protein CASSLRVGFWSNQPQHF.

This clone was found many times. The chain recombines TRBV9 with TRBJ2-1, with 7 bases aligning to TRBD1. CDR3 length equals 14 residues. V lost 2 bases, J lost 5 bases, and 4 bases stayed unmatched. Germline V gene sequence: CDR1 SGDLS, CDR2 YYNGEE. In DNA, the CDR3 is TGTGCCAGCAGCGTCCGGGACAGTAACAATGAGCAGTTCTTC. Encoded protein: CASSVRDSNNEQFF.

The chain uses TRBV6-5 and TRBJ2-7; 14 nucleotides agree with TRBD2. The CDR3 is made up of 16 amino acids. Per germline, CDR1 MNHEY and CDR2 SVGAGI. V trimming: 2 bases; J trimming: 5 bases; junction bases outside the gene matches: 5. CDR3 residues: CASSYGTSGSGDEQYF. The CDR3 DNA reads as TGTGCCAGCAGTTACGGGACTAGCGGGAGTGGGGACGAGCAGTACTTC.

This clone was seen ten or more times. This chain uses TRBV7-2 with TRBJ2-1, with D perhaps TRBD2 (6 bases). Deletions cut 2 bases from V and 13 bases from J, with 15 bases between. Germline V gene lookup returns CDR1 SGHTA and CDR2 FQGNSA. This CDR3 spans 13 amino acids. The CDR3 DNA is TGTGCCAGCAGCTTAAGGAGGGCCACCGATCAGTTCTTC. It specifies CASSLRRATDQFF. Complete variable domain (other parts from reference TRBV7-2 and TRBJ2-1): GAGVSQSPSNKVTEKGKDVELRCDPISGHTALYWYRQSLGQGLEFLIYFQGNSAPDKSGLPSDRFSAERTGGSVSTLTIQRTQQEDSAVYLCASSLRRATDQFFGPGTRLTVL.

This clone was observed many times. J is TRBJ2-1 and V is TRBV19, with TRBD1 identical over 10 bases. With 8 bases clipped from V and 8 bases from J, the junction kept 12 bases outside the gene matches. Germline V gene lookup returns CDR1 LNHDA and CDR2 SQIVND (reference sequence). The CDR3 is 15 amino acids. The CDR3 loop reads CASETRDRGLYEQFF. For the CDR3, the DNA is TGTGCCAGTGAGACGAGGGACAGGGGTCTTTATGAGCAGTTCTTC.

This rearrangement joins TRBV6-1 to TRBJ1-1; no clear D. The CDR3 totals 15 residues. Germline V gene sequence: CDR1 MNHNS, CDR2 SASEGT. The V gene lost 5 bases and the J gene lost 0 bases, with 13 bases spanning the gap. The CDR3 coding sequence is TGTGCCAGCAGTTTAGACTCCATCATGAACACTGAAGCTTTCTTT. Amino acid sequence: CASSLDSIMNTEAFF.

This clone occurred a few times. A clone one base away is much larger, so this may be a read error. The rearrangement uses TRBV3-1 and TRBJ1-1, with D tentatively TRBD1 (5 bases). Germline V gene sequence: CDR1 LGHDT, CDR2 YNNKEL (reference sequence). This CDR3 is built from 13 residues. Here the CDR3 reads CANSLQGFTEAFF. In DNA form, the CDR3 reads TGTGCCAACAGCCTCCAGGGTTTTACTGAAGCTTTCTTT.